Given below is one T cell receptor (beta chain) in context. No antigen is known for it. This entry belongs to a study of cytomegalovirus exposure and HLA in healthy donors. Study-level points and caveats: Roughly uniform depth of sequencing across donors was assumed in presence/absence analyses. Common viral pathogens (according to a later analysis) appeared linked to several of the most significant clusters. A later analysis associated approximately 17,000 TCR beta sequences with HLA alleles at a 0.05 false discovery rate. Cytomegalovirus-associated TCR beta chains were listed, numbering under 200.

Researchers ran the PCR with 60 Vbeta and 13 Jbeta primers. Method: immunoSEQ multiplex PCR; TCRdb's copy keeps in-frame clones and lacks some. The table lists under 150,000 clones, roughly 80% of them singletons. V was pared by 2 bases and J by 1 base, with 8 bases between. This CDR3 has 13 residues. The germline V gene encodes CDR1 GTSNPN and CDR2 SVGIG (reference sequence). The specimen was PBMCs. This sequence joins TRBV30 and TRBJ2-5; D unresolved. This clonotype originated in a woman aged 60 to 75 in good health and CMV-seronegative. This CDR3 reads CAWSRNTQETQYF. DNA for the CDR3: TGTGCCTGGAGTAGAAACACCCAAGAGACCCAGTACTTC.